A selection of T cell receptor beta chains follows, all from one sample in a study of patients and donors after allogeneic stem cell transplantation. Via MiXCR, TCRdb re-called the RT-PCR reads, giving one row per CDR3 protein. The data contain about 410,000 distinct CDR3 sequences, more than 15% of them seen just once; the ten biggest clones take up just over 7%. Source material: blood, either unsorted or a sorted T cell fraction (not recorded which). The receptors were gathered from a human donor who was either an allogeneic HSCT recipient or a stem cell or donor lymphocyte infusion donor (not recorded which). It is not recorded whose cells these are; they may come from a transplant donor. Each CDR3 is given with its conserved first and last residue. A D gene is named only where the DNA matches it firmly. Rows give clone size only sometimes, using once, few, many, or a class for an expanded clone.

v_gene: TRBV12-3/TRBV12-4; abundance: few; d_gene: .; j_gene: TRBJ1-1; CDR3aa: CASKEGMNTEAFF; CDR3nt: TGTGCCAGCAAGGAGGGTATGAACACTGAAGCTTTCTTT
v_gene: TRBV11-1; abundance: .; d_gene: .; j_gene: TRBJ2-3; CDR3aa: CASSPGGGVAQYF; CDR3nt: TGCGCCAGCAGCCCCGGGGGCGGGGTTGCGCAGTATTTT
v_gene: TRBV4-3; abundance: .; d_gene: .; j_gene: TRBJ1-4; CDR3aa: CASSQGGLMGTNEKLFF; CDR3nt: TGCGCCAGCAGCCAAGGCGGATTAATGGGGACTAATGAAAAACTGTTTTTT
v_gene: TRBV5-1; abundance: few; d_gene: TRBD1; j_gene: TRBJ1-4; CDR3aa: CASSRPRYRGDREKLFF; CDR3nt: TGCGCCAGCAGCCGCCCCCGATACAGGGGCGATCGAGAAAAACTGTTTTTT
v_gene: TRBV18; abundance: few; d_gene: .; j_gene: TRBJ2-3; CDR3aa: CASSSEISDTQYF; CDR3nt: TGTGCCAGCTCATCAGAGATTTCAGATACGCAGTATTTT
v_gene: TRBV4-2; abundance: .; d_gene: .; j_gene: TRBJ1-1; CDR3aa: CASSQGARVPSNTEAFF; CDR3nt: TGTGCCAGCAGCCAAGGTGCCCGTGTACCTTCGAACACTGAAGCTTTCTTT
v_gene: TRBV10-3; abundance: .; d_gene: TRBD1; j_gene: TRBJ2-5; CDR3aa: CASRKDRTPETQYF; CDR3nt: TGTGCCTCGCGGAAGGACAGGACCCCGGAGACCCAGTACTTC
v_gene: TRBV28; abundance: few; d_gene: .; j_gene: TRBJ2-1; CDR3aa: CASSLWAEQFF; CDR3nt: TGTGCCAGCAGTTTATGGGCTGAGCAGTTCTTC
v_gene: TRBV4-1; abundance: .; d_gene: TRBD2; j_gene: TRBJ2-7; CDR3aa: CASSQGRASGSYEQYF; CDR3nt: TGCGCCAGCAGCCAAGGGAGAGCTAGCGGTAGTTACGAGCAGTACTTC
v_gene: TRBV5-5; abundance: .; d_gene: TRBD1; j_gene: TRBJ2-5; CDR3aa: CASSLRPSGQGLETQYF; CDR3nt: TGTGCCAGCAGCTTGAGACCTTCGGGACAGGGGCTGGAGACCCAGTACTTC
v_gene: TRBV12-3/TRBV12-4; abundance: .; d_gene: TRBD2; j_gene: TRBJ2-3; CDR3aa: CASSRTSGADTQYF; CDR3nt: TGTGCCAGCAGCAGGACTAGCGGGGCAGATACGCAGTATTTT
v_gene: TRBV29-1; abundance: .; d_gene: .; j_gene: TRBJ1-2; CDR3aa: CSAVGAKLYGYTF; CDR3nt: TGCAGCGCCGTTGGAGCCAAGCTCTATGGCTACACCTTC
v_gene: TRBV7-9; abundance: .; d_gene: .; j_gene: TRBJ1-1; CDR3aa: CASSPGAGEAFF; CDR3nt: TGTGCCAGCAGCCCGGGGGCCGGGGAAGCTTTCTTT
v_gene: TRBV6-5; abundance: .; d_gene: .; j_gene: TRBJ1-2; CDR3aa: CASTLRGFGYTF; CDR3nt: TGTGCCAGCACTTTAAGGGGGTTCGGCTACACCTTC
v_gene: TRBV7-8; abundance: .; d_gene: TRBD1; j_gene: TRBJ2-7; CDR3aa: CASSPDRVTYEQYF; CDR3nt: TGTGCCAGCAGCCCGGACAGGGTTACCTACGAGCAGTACTTC
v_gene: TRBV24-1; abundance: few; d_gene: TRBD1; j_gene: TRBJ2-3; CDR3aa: CATSDLGTAGTDTQYF; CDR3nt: TGTGCCACCAGTGACCTGGGGACAGCAGGCACAGATACGCAGTATTTT
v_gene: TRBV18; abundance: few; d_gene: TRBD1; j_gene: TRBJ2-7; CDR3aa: CASSVRQGSTYEQYF; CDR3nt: TGTGCCAGCTCAGTACGACAGGGGTCTACCTACGAGCAGTACTTC
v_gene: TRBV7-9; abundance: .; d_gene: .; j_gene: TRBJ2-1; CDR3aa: CASSISASSYNEQFF; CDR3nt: TGTGCCAGCAGCATTAGCGCCAGCTCCTACAATGAGCAGTTCTTC
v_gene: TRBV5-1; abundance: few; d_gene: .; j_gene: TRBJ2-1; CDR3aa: CASSAARNEQFF; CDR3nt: TGCGCCAGCAGCGCGGCCAGAAATGAGCAGTTCTTC
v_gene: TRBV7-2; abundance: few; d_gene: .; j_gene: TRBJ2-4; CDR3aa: CASSFPTPNIQYF; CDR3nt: TGTGCCAGCAGCTTTCCGACTCCGAACATTCAGTACTTC
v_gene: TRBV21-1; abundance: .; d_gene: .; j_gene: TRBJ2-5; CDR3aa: CASSKVGVRTDRSQETQYF; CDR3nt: TGTGCCAGCAGCAAAGTTGGGGTACGCACGGATAGATCTCAAGAGACCCAGTACTTC
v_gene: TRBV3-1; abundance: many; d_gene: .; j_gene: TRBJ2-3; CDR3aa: CASSGGVGTDTQYF; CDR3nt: TGTGCCAGCAGCGGAGGGGTCGGCACAGATACGCAGTATTTT
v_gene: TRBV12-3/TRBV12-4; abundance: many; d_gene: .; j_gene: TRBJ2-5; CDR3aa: CASSLGGLRQETQYF; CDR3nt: TGTGCCAGCAGCCTAGGGGGACTGCGGCAAGAGACCCAGTACTTC
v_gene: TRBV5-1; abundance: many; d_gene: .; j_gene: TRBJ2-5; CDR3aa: CASRTYWTQYF; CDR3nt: TGCGCCAGCAGAACTTACTGGACCCAGTACTTC
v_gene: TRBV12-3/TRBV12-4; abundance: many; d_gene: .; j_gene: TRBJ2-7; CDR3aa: CASSSQVYEQYF; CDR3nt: TGTGCCAGCAGTTCCCAGGTTTACGAGCAGTACTTC
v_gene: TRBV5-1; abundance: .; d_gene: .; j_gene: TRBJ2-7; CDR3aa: CASSAGRTGPSYEQYF; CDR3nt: TGCGCCAGCAGCGCAGGTCGTACGGGACCCTCCTACGAGCAGTACTTC
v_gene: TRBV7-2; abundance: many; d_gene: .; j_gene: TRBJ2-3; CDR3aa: CASSLGGRTSTDTQYF; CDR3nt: TGTGCCAGCAGCTTAGGTGGCAGAACTAGCACAGATACGCAGTATTTT
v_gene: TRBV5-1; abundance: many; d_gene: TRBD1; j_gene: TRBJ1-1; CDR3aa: CASSSGTGLPAFF; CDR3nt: TGCGCCAGCAGCTCTGGGACAGGGTTGCCAGCTTTCTTT
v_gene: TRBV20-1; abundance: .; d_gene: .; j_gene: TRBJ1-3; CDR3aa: CSARQGSGNTIYF; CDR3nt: TGCAGTGCTAGACAGGGATCTGGAAACACCATATATTTT
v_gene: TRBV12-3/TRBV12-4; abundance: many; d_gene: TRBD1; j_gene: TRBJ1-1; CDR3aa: CASIQTPGQGTEAFF; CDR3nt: TGTGCCAGCATCCAAACCCCGGGACAGGGGACTGAAGCTTTCTTT
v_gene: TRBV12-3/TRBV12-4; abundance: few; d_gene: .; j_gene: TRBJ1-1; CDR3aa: CASSPLSTEAFF; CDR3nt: TGTGCCAGCAGTCCCCTCAGCACTGAAGCTTTCTTT
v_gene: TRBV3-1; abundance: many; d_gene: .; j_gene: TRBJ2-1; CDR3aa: CASSVATQSSYNEQFF; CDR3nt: TGTGCCAGCAGCGTAGCCACTCAAAGCTCCTACAATGAGCAGTTCTTC
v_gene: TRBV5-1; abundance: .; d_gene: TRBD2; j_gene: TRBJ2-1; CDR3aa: CASSLPNQTSGAHNEQFF; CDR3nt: TGCGCCAGCAGCTTACCCAATCAAACTAGCGGGGCCCACAATGAGCAGTTCTTC
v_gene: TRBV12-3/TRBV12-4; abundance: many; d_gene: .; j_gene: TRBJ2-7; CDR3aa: CASSPLRGNEQYF; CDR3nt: TGTGCCAGCAGTCCCCTCCGGGGGAACGAGCAGTACTTC
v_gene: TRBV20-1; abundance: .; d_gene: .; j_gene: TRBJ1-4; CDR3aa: CSARAATNEKLFF; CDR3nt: TGCAGTGCTAGGGCCGCAACTAATGAAAAACTGTTTTTT
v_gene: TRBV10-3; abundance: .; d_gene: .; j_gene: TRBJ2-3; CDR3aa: CAIGRDLAPTDTQYF; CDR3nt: TGTGCCATCGGGCGGGACTTGGCCCCTACAGATACGCAGTATTTT
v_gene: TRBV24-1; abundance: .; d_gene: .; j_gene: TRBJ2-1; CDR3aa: CATSNSGFEQFF; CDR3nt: TGTGCCACCAGTAACTCCGGGTTTGAGCAGTTCTTC